This T cell receptor beta chain comes out of a study of regulatory T cells in long-lasting Graves disease. Whole-study findings and limits: Lower TCR diversity characterized persistent Graves' patients relative to newly diagnosed patients.

The table lists this clonotype with many counts. Its matching antigen is unknown. Indicated time point: newly diagnosed GD, antithyroid drugs for less than 3 months. PBMC RNA served as the TCR library source. CDR1 MNHNS and CDR2 SASEGT come from the germline V gene. The V end lost 7 bases, the J end lost 2 bases, and 21 bases lay between the germline ends. This CDR3 is 16 amino acids long. CDR3 regions were amplified by Arm-PCR using iRepertoire HTBI primers to build TCR beta libraries. Via MiXCR, TCRdb re-called the multiplex PCR reads, giving one row per CDR3 protein. The sample lists 420,000 or so distinct CDR3 sequences, roughly 15% occurring once. The sample also formed part of further work on T cells in Graves' hyperthyroidism and ophthalmopathy.

This material consisted of peripheral blood mononuclear cells (PBMCs), taken at new diagnosis, from a patient treated with antithyroid drugs. The chain has TRBV6-1 and TRBJ2-7; D perhaps matches TRBD2 (6 bases). The clonotype was recovered from a woman between 18 and 30 years old with Graves disease. CDR3 region: CASTQNPTGEAYEQYF. The CDR3 DNA is TGTGCCAGCACCCAGAACCCCACCGGGGAGGCCTACGAGCAGTACTTC.